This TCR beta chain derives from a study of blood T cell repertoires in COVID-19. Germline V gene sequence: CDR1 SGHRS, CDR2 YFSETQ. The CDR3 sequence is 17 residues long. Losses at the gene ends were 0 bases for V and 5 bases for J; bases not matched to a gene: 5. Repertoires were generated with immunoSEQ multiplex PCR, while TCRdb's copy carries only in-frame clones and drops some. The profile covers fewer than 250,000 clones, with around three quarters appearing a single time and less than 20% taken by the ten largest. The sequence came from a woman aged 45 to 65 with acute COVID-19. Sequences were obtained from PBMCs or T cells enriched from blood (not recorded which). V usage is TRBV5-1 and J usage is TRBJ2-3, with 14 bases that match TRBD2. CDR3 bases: TGCGCCAGCAGCTTGGGAGGGACTAGCGGGGGTGGAGATACGCAGTATTTT. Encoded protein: CASSLGGTSGGGDTQYF.